These 17 T cell receptor beta chains were sequenced from one sample in a study of control samples from healthy donors and cancer patients. Repertoires were generated with immunoSEQ multiplex PCR, while TCRdb's copy carries only in-frame clones and drops some. The data show some 120,000 clones, 85% to 95% seen once. Sequencing was carried out using PBMCs. These receptors were obtained from an elderly man with head and neck cancer.

V is TRBV2 and J is TRBJ1-1; 8 bases agree with TRBD1. Losses at the gene ends were 6 bases for V and 5 bases for J; bases not matched to a gene: 5. CDR3 size: 13 residues. Looked up from germline, CDR1 is SNHLY and CDR2 is FYNNEI. The CDR3 DNA is TGTGCCAGCAGCGACAGGGGCATGACTGAAGCTTTCTTT. It yields the protein CASSDRGMTEAFF.

This chain connects TRBV9 to TRBJ2-1; 7 bases fit TRBD1. Germline assignment: CDR1 SGDLS and CDR2 YYNGEE. This CDR3 has 14 amino acids. The trim removed 4 bases at V and 6 bases at J, leaving 7 bases unmatched. The CDR3 region has the DNA TGTGCCAGCAGCCCCTCCGGGACAGCCAATGAGCAGTTCTTC. Protein sequence: CASSPSGTANEQFF.

This clone appeared a few times. V and J are TRBV5-1 and TRBJ2-7; D is unresolved. This CDR3 comprises 13 residues. The ends were cut back, 4 bases at V and 0 bases at J, with 8 bases in the middle. The germline V gene encodes CDR1 SGHRS and CDR2 YFSETQ. The CDR3 sequence: CASSDTHSYEQYF. In DNA form, the CDR3 reads TGCGCCAGCAGCGACACCCACTCCTACGAGCAGTACTTC.

The CDR3 here is CASSIKQNSNQPQHF. CDR3 nucleotides: TGTGCCAGTAGTATAAAACAGAATAGCAATCAGCCCCAGCATTTT. This chain joins TRBV19 and TRBJ1-5; D is unclear. Trimming took off 2 bases at V and 0 bases at J, with 8 bases between the two ends. This CDR3 has 15 amino acids. Germline CDR1 and CDR2: LNHDA and SQIVND (reference sequence). The full variable domain, its missing parts supplied by reference TRBV19 and TRBJ1-5, is DGGITQSPKYLFRKEGQNVTLSCEQNLNHDAMYWYRQDPGQGLRLIYYSQIVNDFQKGDIAEGYSVSREKKESFPLTVTSAQKNPTAFYLCASSIKQNSNQPQHFGDGTRLSIL.

V and J are TRBV6-6 and TRBJ2-3; perhaps TRBD1 as D (5 bases). Germline V gene data show CDR1 as MNHNY and CDR2 as SVGAGI (reference sequence). V gave up 5 bases and J gave up 0 bases, with 18 bases separating them. This CDR3 region has 17 residues. CDR3 bases: TGTGCCAGCAGTCGTATAGGGGCGCCCGTGAGCACAGATACGCAGTATTTT. Translating gives CASSRIGAPVSTDTQYF.

This chain connects TRBV6-5 to TRBJ1-4, with TRBD1 matching over 7 bases. The CDR3 is made up of 15 amino acids. V shed 4 bases, J shed 3 bases, and the junction held 5 bases outside the gene matches. CDR1 is MNHEY, CDR2 SVGAGI, per germline. DNA for the CDR3: TGTGCCAGCAGTTTAAAGGGGGCACCTAATGAAAAACTGTTTTTT. This translates into CASSLKGAPNEKLFF.

The gene calls are TRBV6-5 and TRBJ1-1; 10 bases are shared with TRBD1. This CDR3 comprises 15 residues. J was trimmed by 8 bases and V by 10 bases; bases with no gene match: 16. Germline CDR1 MNHEY, CDR2 SVGAGI. The CDR3 loop is CATPWGTGVPGEAFF. The CDR3 nucleotides read TGTGCCACCCCATGGGGGACAGGGGTCCCGGGGGAAGCTTTCTTT.

This clone was found a few times. The chain joins TRBV7-8 to TRBJ1-5; 8 nucleotides align to TRBD1. Trimming took 5 bases from V and 2 from J; bases not matched to a gene: 5. Germline lookup yields CDR1 SGHVS and CDR2 FQNEAQ. This CDR3 has 15 amino acids. This CDR3 reads CASSAMTGGNQPQHF. The CDR3 coding sequence is TGTGCCAGCAGCGCTATGACAGGGGGCAATCAGCCCCAGCATTTT.

This clone was counted a few times. This sequence joins TRBV7-9 and TRBJ1-1, with a possible D match to TRBD1 (5 bases). This CDR3 region has 16 residues. Between the trimmed V and J ends, which lost 5 bases and 5 bases, there was a span of 21 bases. CDR1 and CDR2 from the germline V gene are SEHNR and FQNEAQ (reference sequence). The CDR3 spells CASSRDFRGGSTEAFF. CDR3 coding DNA: TGTGCCAGCAGCCGAGACTTTAGGGGAGGGAGTACTGAAGCTTTCTTT.

The chain links TRBV6-2 or TRBV6-3 to TRBJ2-3; D perhaps matches TRBD2 (6 bases). V was pared by 4 bases and J by 6 bases, with 14 bases between. The V gene's germline CDR1 is MNHEY and CDR2 SVGEGT. This CDR3 is built from 14 residues. The CDR3 loop reads CASSLGLRVDTQYF. The CDR3 bases are TGTGCCAGCAGTTTGGGACTCCGGGTTGATACGCAGTATTTT.

This rearrangement joins TRBV5-6 to TRBJ1-5; possible D gene TRBD1, 5 bases. Germline V lookup: CDR1 SGHDT, CDR2 YYEEEE. There are 13 residues in the CDR3. V was clipped by 2 bases and J by 7 bases, with 10 bases between them. The CDR3 protein is CASSFYKGQPQHF. CDR3 coding DNA: TGTGCCAGCAGCTTCTATAAGGGGCAGCCCCAGCATTTT.

V gene TRBV5-1 combines with J gene TRBJ1-4, with 9 bases lining up with TRBD1. V was pared by 3 bases and J by 8 bases, with 8 bases of the junction left unmatched. The CDR3 has 15 amino acids. Germline V gives CDR1 SGHRS, CDR2 YFSETQ. For the CDR3, the DNA is TGCGCCAGCAGCTCGAGGGGACAGGGTAGCGAAAAACTGTTTTTT. This encodes CASSSRGQGSEKLFF.

This chain links TRBV4-1 with TRBJ2-5; maybe TRBD1 (5 bases). The germline CDR1 and CDR2 sequences are MGHRA and YSYEKL. V was clipped by 4 bases and J by 4 bases, with 16 bases between them. The CDR3 consists of 15 residues. CDR3 sequence reads: CASSPRPQGSETQYF. The CDR3 DNA reads TGCGCCAGCAGCCCCCGGCCTCAGGGCTCAGAGACCCAGTACTTC.

The chain joins TRBV6-1 to TRBJ1-3; no definite D call. The CDR3 loop spans 15 amino acids. V was cut by 0 bases and J by 16 bases, with 22 bases left in between. CDR1 is MNHNS, CDR2 SASEGT, per germline. The CDR3 region has the DNA TGTGCCAGCAGTGAAGCGGTAGTGAGTTTCTCCAAGTCCTATTTT. Amino acids: CASSEAVVSFSKSYF.

The chain has TRBV7-9 and TRBJ2-4, with 11 bases matching TRBD2. J gave up 3 bases and V 6 bases, and 10 bases lay outside the gene matches. CDR1 is SEHNR, CDR2 FQNEAQ, per germline (reference sequence). This CDR3 contains 17 residues. CDR3 bases: TGTGCCAGCAGGCTACTAGGGACTAGCGGTCGCAAAAACATTCAGTACTTC. Amino acids: CASRLLGTSGRKNIQYF.

CDR3 coding DNA: TGTGCCAGCTCCCCCGGGGGACAGTCTCTCACCGGGGAGCTGTTTTTT. Residues: CASSPGGQSLTGELFF. The chain recombines TRBV2 with TRBJ2-2; the D gene is possibly TRBD1 (7 bases). V shed 8 bases and J shed 4 bases, with 20 bases lying between them. The length of the CDR3 is 16 residues. Germline CDR1 SNHLY, CDR2 FYNNEI. Drawing the rest from reference TRBV2 and TRBJ2-2, the complete variable domain is EPEVTQTPSHQVTQMGQEVILRCVPISNHLYFYWYRQILGQKVEFLVSFYNNEISEKSEIFDDQFSVERPDGSNFTLKIRSTKLEDSAMYFCASSPGGQSLTGELFFGEGSRLTVL.

This clone appeared a single time. The V call is TRBV30, the J call TRBJ2-7, with TRBD2 matching over 8 bases. The CDR3 totals 12 residues. CDR1 and CDR2 (germline): GTSNPN, SVGIG (reference sequence). V trimming: 5 bases; J trimming: 0 bases; junction bases outside the gene matches: 0. The CDR3 loop reads CAWAGGSYEQYF. CDR3 nucleotides: TGTGCCTGGGCGGGGGGCTCCTACGAGCAGTACTTC.